This T cell receptor beta chain appears in the sequencing data of a study of blood T cell repertoires in COVID-19. Across the whole study: Acute-phase and convalescent COVID-19 samples originated in the United States, Italy and Spain.

Authors' data handling: Researchers report that nucleated cell counts were estimated from reference gene primer amplification. The protocol was immunoSEQ multiplex PCR, while the TCRdb copy is restricted to in-frame clones and leaves out a portion. V and J calls and clone size are copied from that table; D and trimming were computed from the DNA. The sample contains over 150,000 clones, around nine tenths of which appear only once. The ends lost 5 bases at V and 6 bases at J; junction bases unmatched: 5. The germline V gene has CDR1 MNHEY and CDR2 SVGEGT. The CDR3 covers 15 residues. Seattle's enrolled individuals joined amid active infection and were then monitored longitudinally.

V is TRBV6-2 or TRBV6-3 and J is TRBJ2-1, with 12 bases lining up with TRBD2. Material for sequencing was peripheral blood. The sequence was collected from a man in his sixties with COVID-19, enrolled during active disease. CDR3 in DNA: TGTGCCAGCAGTACGGGACTAGCGGGCGGCAATGAGCAGTTCTTC. Translation gives CASSTGLAGGNEQFF.